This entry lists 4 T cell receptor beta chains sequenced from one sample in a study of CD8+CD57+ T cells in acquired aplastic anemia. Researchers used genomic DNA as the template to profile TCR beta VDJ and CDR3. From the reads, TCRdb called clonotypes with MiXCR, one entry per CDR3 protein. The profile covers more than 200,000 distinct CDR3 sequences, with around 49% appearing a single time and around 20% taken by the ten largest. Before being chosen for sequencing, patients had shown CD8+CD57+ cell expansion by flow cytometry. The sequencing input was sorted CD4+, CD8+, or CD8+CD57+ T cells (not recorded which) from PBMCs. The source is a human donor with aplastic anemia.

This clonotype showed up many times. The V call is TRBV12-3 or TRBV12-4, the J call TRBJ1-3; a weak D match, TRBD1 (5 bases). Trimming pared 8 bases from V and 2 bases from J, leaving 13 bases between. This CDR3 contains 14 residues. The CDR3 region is CASGPGKTGNTIYF. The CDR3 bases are TGTGCCAGCGGTCCAGGGAAGACTGGAAACACCATATATTTT.

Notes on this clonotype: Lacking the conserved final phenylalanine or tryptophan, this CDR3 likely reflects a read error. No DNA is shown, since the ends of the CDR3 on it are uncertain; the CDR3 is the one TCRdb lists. CDR3 residues: CASSLALV. The rearrangement links TRBV5-1 to TRBJ1-6. CDR1 is SGHRS and CDR2 is YFSETQ in the germline V gene. The CDR3 region is 8 residues in length, termini included.

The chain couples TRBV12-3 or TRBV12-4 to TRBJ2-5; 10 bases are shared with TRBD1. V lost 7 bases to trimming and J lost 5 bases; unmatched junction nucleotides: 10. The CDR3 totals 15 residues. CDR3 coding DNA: TGTGCCAGCACTGGGACAGGGGTAGGAAATGAGACCCAGTACTTC. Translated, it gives CASTGTGVGNETQYF.

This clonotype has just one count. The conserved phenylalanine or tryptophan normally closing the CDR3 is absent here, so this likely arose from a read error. In DNA, the CDR3 is TGTGCCAGCAGTTCTCTAGTAAGCTCCTACAATGAGCAGTTCCTC. Translation: CASSSLVSSYNEQFL. This sequence joins TRBV25-1 and TRBJ2-1, with D hard to call. There are 15 residues in the CDR3. Germline CDR1 is MGHDK and CDR2 is SYGVNS. V was clipped by 5 bases and J by 0 bases, with 11 bases between them.